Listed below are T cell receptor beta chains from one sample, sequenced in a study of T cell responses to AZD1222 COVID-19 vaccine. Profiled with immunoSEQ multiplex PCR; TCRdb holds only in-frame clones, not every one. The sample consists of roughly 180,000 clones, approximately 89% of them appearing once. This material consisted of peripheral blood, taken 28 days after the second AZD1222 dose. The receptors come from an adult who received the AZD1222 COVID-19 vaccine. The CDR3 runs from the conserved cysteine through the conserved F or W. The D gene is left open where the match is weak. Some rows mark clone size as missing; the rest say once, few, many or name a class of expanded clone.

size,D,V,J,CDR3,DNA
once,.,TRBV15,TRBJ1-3,CATSRFDGGNTIYF,TGTGCCACCAGCCGGTTTGACGGGGGAAACACCATATATTTT
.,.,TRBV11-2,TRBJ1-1,CASSLPVRLTEAFF,TGTGCCAGCAGCCTACCGGTCCGTTTGACTGAAGCTTTCTTT
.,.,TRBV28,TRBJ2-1,CASSFRRAGEQFF,TGTGCCAGCAGTTTTCGCAGGGCAGGTGAGCAGTTCTTC
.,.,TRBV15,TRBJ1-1,CATSRDLVQGTEAFF,TGTGCCACCAGCAGAGATTTAGTGCAAGGCACTGAAGCTTTCTTT
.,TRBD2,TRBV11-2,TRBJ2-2,CASSLGPRTSGTGELFF,TGTGCCAGCAGCTTGGGACCGAGGACTAGCGGCACCGGGGAGCTGTTTTTT
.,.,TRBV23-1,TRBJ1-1,CASSGDTEAFF,TGCGCCAGCTCGGGGGACACTGAAGCTTTCTTT
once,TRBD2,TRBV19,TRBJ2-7,CASSSPLRLAGGGYEQYF,TGTGCCAGTAGTTCCCCTCTTCGACTAGCGGGAGGAGGGTACGAGCAGTACTTC
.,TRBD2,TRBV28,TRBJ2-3,CASSPSGGGTDTQYF,TGTGCCAGCAGTCCCTCGGGAGGGGGCACAGATACGCAGTATTTT
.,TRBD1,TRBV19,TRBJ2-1,CASSTRQGSYNEQFF,TGTGCCAGTAGTACCCGACAGGGCTCCTACAATGAGCAGTTCTTC
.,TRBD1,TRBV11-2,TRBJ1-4,CASSLDDRDGKLFF,TGTGCCAGCAGCTTAGACGACAGGGACGGGAAACTGTTTTTT
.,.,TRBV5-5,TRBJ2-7,CASSLLDSPYEQYF,TGTGCCAGCAGCTTGCTGGACAGTCCCTACGAGCAGTACTTC
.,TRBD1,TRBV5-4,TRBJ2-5,CASSLRGLETQYF,TGTGCCAGCAGCTTAAGGGGGCTAGAGACCCAGTACTTC
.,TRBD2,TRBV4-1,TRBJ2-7,CASSQEAGGRTYEQYF,TGCGCCAGCAGCCAAGAAGCTGGCGGGAGAACCTACGAGCAGTACTTC
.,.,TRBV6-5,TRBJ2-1,CASRIIGTIEQFF,TGTGCCAGCCGAATTATAGGGACAATTGAGCAGTTCTTC
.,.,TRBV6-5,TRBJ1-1,CASSYGRTEAFF,TGTGCCAGCAGTTACGGAAGGACTGAAGCTTTCTTT
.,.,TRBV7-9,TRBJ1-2,CASSLAPGAYGYTF,TGTGCCAGCAGCTTAGCGCCAGGGGCGTATGGCTACACCTTC
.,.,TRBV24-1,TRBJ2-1,CATSTPSMRNNEQFF,TGTGCCACCAGTACCCCTTCAATGCGGAACAATGAGCAGTTCTTC
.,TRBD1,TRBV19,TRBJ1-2,CASRTTGGSEGYTF,TGTGCCAGTAGGACGACAGGGGGGTCGGAGGGCTACACCTTC
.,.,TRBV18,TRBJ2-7,CASSRNPGAYEQYF,TGTGCCAGCTCACGGAACCCCGGGGCATACGAGCAGTACTTC
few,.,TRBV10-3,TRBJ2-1,CAISVGPEFYNEQFF,TGTGCCATCAGTGTTGGGCCAGAATTCTACAATGAGCAGTTCTTC
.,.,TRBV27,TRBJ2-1,CASSLAGRLNEQFF,TGTGCCAGCAGTTTAGCAGGGCGTCTCAATGAGCAGTTCTTC